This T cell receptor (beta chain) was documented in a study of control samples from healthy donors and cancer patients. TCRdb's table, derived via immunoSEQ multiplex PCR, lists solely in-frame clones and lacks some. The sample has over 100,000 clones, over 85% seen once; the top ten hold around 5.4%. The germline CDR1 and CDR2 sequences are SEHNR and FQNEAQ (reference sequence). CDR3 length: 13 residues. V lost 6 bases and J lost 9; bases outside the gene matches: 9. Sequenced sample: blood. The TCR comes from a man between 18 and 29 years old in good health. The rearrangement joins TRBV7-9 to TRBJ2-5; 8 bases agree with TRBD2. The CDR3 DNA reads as TGTGCCAGCAGATATAGCGGGGAGGGTTCCCAGTACTTC. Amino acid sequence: CASRYSGEGSQYF.